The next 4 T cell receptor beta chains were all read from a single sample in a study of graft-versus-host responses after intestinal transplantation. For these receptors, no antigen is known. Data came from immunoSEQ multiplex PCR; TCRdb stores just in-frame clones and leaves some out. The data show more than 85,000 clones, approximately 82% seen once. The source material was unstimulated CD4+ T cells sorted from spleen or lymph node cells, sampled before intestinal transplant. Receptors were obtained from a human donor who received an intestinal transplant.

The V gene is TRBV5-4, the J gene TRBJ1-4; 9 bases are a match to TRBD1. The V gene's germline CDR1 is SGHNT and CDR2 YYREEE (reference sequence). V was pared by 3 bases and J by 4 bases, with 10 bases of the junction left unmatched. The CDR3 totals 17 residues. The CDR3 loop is CASSSDRGRGYNEKLFF. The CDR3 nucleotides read TGTGCCAGCAGCTCTGACAGGGGGAGAGGGTATAATGAAAAACTGTTTTTT.

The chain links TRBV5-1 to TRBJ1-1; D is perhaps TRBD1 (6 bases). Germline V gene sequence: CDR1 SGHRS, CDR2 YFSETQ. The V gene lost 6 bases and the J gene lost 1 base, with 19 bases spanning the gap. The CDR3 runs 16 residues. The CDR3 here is CASTPGAIGGNTEAFF. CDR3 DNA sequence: TGCGCCAGCACACCTGGGGCAATAGGGGGGAACACTGAAGCTTTCTTT.

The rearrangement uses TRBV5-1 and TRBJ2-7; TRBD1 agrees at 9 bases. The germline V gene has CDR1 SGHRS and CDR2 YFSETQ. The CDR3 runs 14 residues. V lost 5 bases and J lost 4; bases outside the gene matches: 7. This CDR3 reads CASSSGTGFYEQYF. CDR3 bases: TGCGCCAGCAGTTCCGGGACAGGGTTTTACGAGCAGTACTTC. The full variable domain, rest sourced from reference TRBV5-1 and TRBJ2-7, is KAGVTQTPRYLIKTRGQQVTLSCSPISGHRSVSWYQQTPGQGLQFLFEYFSETQRNKGNFPGRFSGRQFSNSRSEMNVSTLELGDSALYLCASSSGTGFYEQYFGPGTRLTVT.

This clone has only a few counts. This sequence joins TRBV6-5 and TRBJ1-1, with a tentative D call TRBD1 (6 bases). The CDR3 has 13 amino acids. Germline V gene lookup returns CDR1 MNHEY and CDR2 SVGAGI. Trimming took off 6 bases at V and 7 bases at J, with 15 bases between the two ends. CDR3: CASRPTGALEAFF. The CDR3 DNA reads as TGTGCCAGCAGACCGACAGGCGCCCTTGAAGCTTTCTTT.